These 7 T cell receptor beta chains were sequenced from one sample in a study of T cell responses to AZD1222 COVID-19 vaccine. Assay used: immunoSEQ multiplex PCR; TCRdb lists only in-frame clones, some missing. This sample has about 72,000 clones, with around 87% found just once. Here the sequenced sample was peripheral blood, taken on day 0 of AZD1222 vaccination. These receptors came from an adult in good health.

CDR3 in DNA: TGTGCCACCAGCAGAGGACAGGGGGACACAGATACGCAGTATTTT. The encoded protein is CATSRGQGDTDTQYF. The chain employs TRBV15 and TRBJ2-3, with 9 bases matching TRBD1. The V and J ends lost 1 base and 2 bases, in that order; junction bases with no gene match: 1. Germline lookup yields CDR1 LNHNV and CDR2 YYDKDF (reference sequence). CDR3 length: 15 amino acids.

The rearrangement joins TRBV6-5 to TRBJ1-5, with D hard to call. Trimming left V 7 bases short and J 4 bases short, with 14 bases between. The length of the CDR3 is 14 residues. Germline CDR1 MNHEY, CDR2 SVGAGI. In nucleotides, the CDR3 is TGTGCCAGCAACGACGCGGGAGGGAATCAGCCCCAGCATTTT. Translation gives CASNDAGGNQPQHF.

This clone was recorded once. The chain links TRBV6-5 to TRBJ2-2; 10 bases are shared with TRBD1. CDR3 length: 15 amino acids. V was clipped by 0 bases and J by 9 bases; unmatched bases: 4. Germline V gene sequence: CDR1 MNHEY, CDR2 SVGAGI. The CDR3 is CASSYSTGQGWELFF. CDR3 nucleotides: TGTGCCAGCAGTTACTCAACGGGACAGGGGTGGGAGCTGTTTTTT.

This sequence joins TRBV9 and TRBJ2-7; 8 bases agree with TRBD1. This CDR3 has 14 amino acids. Germline-derived CDR1 and CDR2 are SGDLS and YYNGEE. The trim removed 2 bases at V and 3 bases at J, leaving 4 bases unmatched. This CDR3 is CASSVRGLDYEQYF. CDR3 DNA: TGTGCCAGCAGCGTCAGGGGGCTCGACTACGAGCAGTACTTC.

The chain joins TRBV7-3 to TRBJ2-1; D not resolved. This CDR3 has 15 residues. V shed 6 bases and J shed 0 bases, with 12 bases lying between them. Germline CDR1 and CDR2: SGHTA and FQGTGA. The CDR3 is CASRYDPSSYNEQFF. The CDR3 DNA follows: TGTGCCAGCAGGTATGACCCCAGCTCCTACAATGAGCAGTTCTTC.

J is TRBJ2-5 and V is TRBV19, with D perhaps given as TRBD1 or TRBD2 (5 bases each). Germline CDR1 reads LNHDA; CDR2 reads SQIVND (reference sequence). V gave up 5 bases and J gave up 5 bases, with 18 bases separating them. CDR3 size: 15 residues. The CDR3 bases are TGTGCCAGTAGTGCGATTCCGGGACGGTGGGAGACCCAGTACTTC. Translating gives CASSAIPGRWETQYF.

The chain employs TRBV4-3 and TRBJ2-5; D is ambiguous. Between the trimmed V and J ends, which lost 1 base and 5 bases, there was a span of 14 bases. This CDR3 contains 15 residues. Germline V lookup: CDR1 LGHNA, CDR2 YSLEER. CDR3 loop: CASSQGPAVAETQYF. CDR3 bases: TGCGCCAGCAGCCAAGGCCCTGCAGTCGCGGAGACCCAGTACTTC.